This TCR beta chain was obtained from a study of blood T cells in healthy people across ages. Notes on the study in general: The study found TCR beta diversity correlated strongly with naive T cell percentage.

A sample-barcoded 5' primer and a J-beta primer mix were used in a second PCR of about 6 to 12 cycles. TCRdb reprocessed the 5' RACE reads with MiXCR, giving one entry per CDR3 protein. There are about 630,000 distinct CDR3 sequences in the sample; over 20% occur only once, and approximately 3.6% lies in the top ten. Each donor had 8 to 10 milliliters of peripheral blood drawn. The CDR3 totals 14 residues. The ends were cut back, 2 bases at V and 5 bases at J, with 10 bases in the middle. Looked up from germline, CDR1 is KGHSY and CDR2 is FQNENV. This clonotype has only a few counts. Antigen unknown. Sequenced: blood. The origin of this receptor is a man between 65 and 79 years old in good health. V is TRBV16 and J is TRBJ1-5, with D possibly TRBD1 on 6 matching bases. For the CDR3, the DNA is TGTGCCAGCAGCCAAGGGCAGGGGCATCAGCCCCAGCATTTT. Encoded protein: CASSQGQGHQPQHF. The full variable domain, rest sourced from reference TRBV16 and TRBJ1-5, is GEEVAQTPKHLVRGEGQKAKLYCAPIKGHSYVFWYQQVLKNEFKFLISFQNENVFDETGMPKERFSAKCLPNSPCSLEIQATKLEDSAVYFCASSQGQGHQPQHFGDGTRLSIL.